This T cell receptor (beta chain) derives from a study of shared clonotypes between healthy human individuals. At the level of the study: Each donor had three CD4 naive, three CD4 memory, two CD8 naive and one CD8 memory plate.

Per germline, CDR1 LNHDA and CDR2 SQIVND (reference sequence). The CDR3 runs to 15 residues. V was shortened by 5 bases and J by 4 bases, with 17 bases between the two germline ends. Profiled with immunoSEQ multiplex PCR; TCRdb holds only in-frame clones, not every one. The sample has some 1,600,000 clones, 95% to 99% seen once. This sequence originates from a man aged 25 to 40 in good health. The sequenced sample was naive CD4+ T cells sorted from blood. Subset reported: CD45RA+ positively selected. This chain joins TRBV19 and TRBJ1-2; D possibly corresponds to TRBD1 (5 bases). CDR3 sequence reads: CASSPYRDVGYGYTF. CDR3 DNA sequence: TGTGCCAGTAGTCCTTATAGGGACGTTGGCTATGGCTACACCTTC.